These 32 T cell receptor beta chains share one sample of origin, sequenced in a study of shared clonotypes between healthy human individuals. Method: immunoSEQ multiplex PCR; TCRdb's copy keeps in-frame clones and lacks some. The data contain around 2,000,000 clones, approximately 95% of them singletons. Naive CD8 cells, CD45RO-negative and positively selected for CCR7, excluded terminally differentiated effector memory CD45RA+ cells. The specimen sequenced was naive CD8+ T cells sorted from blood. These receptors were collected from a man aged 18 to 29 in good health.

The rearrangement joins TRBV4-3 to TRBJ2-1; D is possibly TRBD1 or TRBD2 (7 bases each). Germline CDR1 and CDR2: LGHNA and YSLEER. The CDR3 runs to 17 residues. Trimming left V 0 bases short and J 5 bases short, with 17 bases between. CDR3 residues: CASSQDSGGVGDNEQFF. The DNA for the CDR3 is TGCGCCAGCAGCCAAGATTCAGGGGGGGTAGGGGACAATGAGCAGTTCTTC.

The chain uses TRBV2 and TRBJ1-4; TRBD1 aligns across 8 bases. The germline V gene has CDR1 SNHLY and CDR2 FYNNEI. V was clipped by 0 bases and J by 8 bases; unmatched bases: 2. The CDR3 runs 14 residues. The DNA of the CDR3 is TGTGCCAGCAGTGAAGCGCAGGGGGCCGAAAAACTGTTTTTT. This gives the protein CASSEAQGAEKLFF.

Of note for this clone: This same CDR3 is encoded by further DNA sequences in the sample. CDR3 in DNA: TGTGCCAGCAGTTTGGGGACAGGGGGCTACGAGCAGTACTTC. This encodes CASSLGTGGYEQYF. J is TRBJ2-7 and V is TRBV6-5; TRBD1 matches 11 bases. The CDR3 length is 14 residues. Germline assignment: CDR1 MNHEY and CDR2 SVGAGI. V shed 4 bases, J shed 3 bases, and the junction held 2 bases outside the gene matches.

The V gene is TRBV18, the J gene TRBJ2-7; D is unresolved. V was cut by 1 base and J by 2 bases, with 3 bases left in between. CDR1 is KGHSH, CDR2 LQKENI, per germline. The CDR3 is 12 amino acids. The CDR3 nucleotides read TGTGCCAGCTCACCACAGCCCTACGAGCAGTACTTC. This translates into CASSPQPYEQYF.

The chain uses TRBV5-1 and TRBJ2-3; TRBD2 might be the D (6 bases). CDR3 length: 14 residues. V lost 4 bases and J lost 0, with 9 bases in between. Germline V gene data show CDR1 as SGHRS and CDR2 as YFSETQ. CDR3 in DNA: TGCGCCAGCAGCACCGGGACTAGCACAGATACGCAGTATTTT. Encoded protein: CASSTGTSTDTQYF. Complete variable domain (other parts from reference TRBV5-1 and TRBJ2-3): KAGVTQTPRYLIKTRGQQVTLSCSPISGHRSVSWYQQTPGQGLQFLFEYFSETQRNKGNFPGRFSGRQFSNSRSEMNVSTLELGDSALYLCASSTGTSTDTQYFGPGTRLTVL.

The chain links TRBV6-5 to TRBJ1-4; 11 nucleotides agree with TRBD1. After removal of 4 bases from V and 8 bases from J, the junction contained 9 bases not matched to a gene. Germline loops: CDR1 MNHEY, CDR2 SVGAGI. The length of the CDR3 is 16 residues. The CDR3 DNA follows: TGTGCCAGCAGTTTTGGACAGGGGGCTTCTCGGGAAAAACTGTTTTTT. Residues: CASSFGQGASREKLFF.

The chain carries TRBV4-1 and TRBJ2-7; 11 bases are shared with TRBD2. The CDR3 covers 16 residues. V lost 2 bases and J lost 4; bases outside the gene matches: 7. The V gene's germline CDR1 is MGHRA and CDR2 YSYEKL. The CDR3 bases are TGCGCCAGCAGCCAACGAACCACTAGCGGGAGTTACGAGCAGTACTTC. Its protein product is CASSQRTTSGSYEQYF.

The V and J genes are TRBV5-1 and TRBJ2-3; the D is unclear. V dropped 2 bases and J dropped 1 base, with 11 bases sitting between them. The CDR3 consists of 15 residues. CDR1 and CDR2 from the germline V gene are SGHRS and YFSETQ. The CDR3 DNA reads TGCGCCAGCAGCTTAAGCTCTTCGGGCACAGATACGCAGTATTTT. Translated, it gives CASSLSSSGTDTQYF.

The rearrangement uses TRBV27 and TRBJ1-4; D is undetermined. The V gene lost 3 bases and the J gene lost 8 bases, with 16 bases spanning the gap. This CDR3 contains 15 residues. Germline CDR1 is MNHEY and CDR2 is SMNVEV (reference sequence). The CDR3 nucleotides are TGTGCCAGCAGTTTTTCCCCGGGCCTCGGGGAAAAACTGTTTTTT. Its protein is CASSFSPGLGEKLFF.

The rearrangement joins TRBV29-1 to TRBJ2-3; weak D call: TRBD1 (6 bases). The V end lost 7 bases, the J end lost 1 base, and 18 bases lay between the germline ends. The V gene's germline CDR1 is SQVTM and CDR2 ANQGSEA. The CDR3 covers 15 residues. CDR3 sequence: CSALTTGWGTDTQYF. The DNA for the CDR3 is TGCAGCGCTCTCACTACAGGGTGGGGCACAGATACGCAGTATTTT.

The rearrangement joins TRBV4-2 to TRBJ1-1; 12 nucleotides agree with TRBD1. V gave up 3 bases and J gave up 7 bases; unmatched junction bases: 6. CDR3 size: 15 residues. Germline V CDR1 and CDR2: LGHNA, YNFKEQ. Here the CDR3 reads CASSHPGQGAVEAFF. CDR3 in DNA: TGTGCCAGCAGCCATCCGGGACAGGGGGCGGTTGAAGCTTTCTTT.

The CDR3 bases are TGTGCCAGCAGCTTGGTACTATGGCGGGAGGTAAACGATGAGCAGTTCTTC. Its translation is CASSLVLWREVNDEQFF. This sequence joins TRBV5-6 and TRBJ2-1; 8 bases align to TRBD2. Germline CDR1 SGHDT, CDR2 YYEEEE. V trimming: 0 bases; J trimming: 8 bases; junction bases outside the gene matches: 13. The CDR3 is 17 residues long.

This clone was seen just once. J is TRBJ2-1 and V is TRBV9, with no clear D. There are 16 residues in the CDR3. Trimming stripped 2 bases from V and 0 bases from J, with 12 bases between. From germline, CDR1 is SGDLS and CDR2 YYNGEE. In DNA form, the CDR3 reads TGTGCCAGCAGCGTGGACGGGTTTAGCTCCTACAATGAGCAGTTCTTC. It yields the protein CASSVDGFSSYNEQFF.

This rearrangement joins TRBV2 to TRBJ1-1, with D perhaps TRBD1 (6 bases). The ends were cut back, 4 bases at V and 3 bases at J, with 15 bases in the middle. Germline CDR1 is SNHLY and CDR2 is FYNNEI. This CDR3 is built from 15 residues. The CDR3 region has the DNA TGTGCCAGCAGTGCTCCACAGGGACCAGACACTGAAGCTTTCTTT. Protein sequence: CASSAPQGPDTEAFF. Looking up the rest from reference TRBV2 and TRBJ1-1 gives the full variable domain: EPEVTQTPSHQVTQMGQEVILRCVPISNHLYFYWYRQILGQKVEFLVSFYNNEISEKSEIFDDQFSVERPDGSNFTLKIRSTKLEDSAMYFCASSAPQGPDTEAFFGQGTRLTVV.

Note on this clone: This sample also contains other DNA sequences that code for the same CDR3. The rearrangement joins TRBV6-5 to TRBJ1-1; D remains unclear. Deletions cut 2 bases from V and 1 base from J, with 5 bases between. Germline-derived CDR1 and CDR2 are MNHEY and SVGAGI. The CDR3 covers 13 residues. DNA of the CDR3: TGTGCCAGCAGTTACCGACAGAACACTGAAGCTTTCTTT. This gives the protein CASSYRQNTEAFF.

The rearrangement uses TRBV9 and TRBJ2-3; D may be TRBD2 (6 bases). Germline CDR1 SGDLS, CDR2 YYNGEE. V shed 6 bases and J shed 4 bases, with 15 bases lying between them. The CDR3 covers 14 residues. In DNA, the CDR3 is TGTGCCAGCACTACGGGGGTAGGGGCAGATACGCAGTATTTT. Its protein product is CASTTGVGADTQYF.

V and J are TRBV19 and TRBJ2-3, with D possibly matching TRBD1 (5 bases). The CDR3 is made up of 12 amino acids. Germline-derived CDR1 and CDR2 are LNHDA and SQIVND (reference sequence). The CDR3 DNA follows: TGTGCGGTAATGGGGCTTAAAGATACGCAGTATTTT. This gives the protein CAVMGLKDTQYF.

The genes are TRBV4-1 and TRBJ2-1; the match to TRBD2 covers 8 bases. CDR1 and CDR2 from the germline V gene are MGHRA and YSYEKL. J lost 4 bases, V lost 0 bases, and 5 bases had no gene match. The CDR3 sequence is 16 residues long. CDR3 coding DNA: TGCGCCAGCAGCCAAGATCCGGGGGGGCCTTACAATGAGCAGTTCTTC. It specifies CASSQDPGGPYNEQFF.

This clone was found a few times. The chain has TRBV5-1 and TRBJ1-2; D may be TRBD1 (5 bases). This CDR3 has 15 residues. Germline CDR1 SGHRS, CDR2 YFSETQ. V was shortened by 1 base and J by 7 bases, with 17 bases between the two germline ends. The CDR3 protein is CASSLRQGMDFGYTF. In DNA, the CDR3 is TGCGCCAGCAGCTTGAGGCAGGGCATGGACTTTGGCTACACCTTC. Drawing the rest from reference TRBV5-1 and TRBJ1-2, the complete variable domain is KAGVTQTPRYLIKTRGQQVTLSCSPISGHRSVSWYQQTPGQGLQFLFEYFSETQRNKGNFPGRFSGRQFSNSRSEMNVSTLELGDSALYLCASSLRQGMDFGYTFGSGTRLTVV.

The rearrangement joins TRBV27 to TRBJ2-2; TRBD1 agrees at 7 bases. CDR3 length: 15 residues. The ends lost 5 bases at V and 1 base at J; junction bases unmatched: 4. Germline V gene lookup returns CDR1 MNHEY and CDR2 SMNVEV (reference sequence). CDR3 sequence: CASSIRGWNTGELFF. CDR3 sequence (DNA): TGTGCCAGCAGTATCAGGGGGTGGAACACCGGGGAGCTGTTTTTT.

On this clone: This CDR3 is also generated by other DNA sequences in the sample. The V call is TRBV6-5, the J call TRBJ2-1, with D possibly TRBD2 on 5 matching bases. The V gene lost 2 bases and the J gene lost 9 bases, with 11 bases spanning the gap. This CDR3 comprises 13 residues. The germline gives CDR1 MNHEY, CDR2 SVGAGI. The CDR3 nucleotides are TGTGCCAGCAGTTACGGTCAAGGGAGTGAGCAGTTCTTC. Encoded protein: CASSYGQGSEQFF.

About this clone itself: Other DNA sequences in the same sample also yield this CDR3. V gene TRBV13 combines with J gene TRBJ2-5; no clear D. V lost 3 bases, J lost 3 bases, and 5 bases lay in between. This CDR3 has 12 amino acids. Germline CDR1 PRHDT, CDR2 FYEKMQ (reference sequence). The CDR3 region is CASSFLEETQYF. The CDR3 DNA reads TGTGCCAGCAGCTTCTTGGAAGAGACCCAGTACTTC.

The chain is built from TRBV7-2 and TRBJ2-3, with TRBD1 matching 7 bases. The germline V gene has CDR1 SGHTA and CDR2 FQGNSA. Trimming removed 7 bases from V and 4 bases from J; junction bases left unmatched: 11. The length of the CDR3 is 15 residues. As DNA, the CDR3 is TGTGCCAGCACCCCCGGGACAGCGCCACCAGATACGCAGTATTTT. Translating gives CASTPGTAPPDTQYF.

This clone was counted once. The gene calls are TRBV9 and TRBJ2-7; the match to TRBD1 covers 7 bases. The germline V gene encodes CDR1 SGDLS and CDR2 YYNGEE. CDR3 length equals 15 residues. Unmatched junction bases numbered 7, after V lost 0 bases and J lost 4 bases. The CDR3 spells CASSVEGASGYEQYF. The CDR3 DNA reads TGTGCCAGCAGCGTAGAGGGGGCCTCAGGGTACGAGCAGTACTTC.

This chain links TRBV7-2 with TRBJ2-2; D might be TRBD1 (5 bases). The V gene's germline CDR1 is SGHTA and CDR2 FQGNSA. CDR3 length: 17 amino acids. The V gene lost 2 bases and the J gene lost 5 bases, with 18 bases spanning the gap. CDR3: CASSLLIPGRNTGELFF. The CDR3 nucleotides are TGTGCCAGCAGCTTATTGATCCCAGGGCGAAATACCGGGGAGCTGTTTTTT. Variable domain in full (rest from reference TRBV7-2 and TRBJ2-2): GAGVSQSPSNKVTEKGKDVELRCDPISGHTALYWYRQSLGQGLEFLIYFQGNSAPDKSGLPSDRFSAERTGGSVSTLTIQRTQQEDSAVYLCASSLLIPGRNTGELFFGEGSRLTVL.

The CDR3 region is CASIYHRGSSALGETQYF. The CDR3 DNA is TGTGCCAGCATCTATCACAGGGGGTCATCCGCCTTGGGGGAGACCCAGTACTTC. V and J are TRBV5-6 and TRBJ2-5, with TRBD1 matching over 8 bases. V shed 6 bases, J shed 5 bases, and the junction held 21 bases outside the gene matches. Germline-derived CDR1 and CDR2 are SGHDT and YYEEEE. CDR3 length: 18 residues.

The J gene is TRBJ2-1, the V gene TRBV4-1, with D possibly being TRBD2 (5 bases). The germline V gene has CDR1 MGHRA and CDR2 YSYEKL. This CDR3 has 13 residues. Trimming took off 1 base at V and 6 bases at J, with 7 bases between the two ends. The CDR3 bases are TGCGCCAGCAGCCAAGTTCTAGCCAATGAGCAGTTCTTC. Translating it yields CASSQVLANEQFF.

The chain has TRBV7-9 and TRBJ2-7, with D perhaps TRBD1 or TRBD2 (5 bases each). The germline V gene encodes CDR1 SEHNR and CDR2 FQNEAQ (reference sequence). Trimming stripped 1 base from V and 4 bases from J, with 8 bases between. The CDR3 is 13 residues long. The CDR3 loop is CASSLEGPYEQYF. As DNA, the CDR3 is TGTGCCAGCAGCTTAGAGGGACCTTACGAGCAGTACTTC.

CDR3 amino acids: CASSQEGAHYGYTF. The DNA for the CDR3 is TGCGCCAGCAGCCAAGAGGGCGCACACTATGGCTACACCTTC. This sequence joins TRBV4-3 and TRBJ1-2, with D uncertain. CDR1 LGHNA and CDR2 YSLEER come from the germline V gene. This CDR3 is 14 amino acids long. Trimming pared 0 bases from V and 3 bases from J, leaving 8 bases between.

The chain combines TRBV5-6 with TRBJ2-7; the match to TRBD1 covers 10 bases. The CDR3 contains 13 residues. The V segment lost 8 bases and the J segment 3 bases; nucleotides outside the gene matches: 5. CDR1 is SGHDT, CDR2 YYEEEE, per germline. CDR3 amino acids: CASRTGGDYEQYF. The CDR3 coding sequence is TGTGCCAGTCGGACAGGGGGGGACTACGAGCAGTACTTC. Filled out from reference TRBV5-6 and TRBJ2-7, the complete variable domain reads DAGVTQSPTHLIKTRGQQVTLRCSPKSGHDTVSWYQQALGQGPQFIFQYYEEEERQRGNFPDRFSGHQFPNYSSELNVNALLLGDSALYLCASRTGGDYEQYFGPGTRLTVT.

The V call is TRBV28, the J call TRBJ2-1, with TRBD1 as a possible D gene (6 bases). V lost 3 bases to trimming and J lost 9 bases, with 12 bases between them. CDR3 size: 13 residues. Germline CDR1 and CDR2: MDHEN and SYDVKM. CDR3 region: CASSFQGQSEQFF. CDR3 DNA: TGTGCCAGCAGTTTTCAGGGGCAAAGTGAGCAGTTCTTC.

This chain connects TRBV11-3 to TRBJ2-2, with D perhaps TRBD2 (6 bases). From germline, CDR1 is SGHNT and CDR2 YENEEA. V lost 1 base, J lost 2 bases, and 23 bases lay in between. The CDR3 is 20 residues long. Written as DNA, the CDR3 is TGTGCCAGCAGCTTAGTTGGATGGGACTCAACAAAACCAAACACCGGGGAGCTGTTTTTT. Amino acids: CASSLVGWDSTKPNTGELFF.